This T cell receptor beta chain was recovered during a study of cytomegalovirus exposure and HLA in healthy donors. The CDR3 has 13 amino acids. V lost 6 bases, J lost 8 bases, and 13 bases lay in between. Germline V gene sequence: CDR1 MNHEY, CDR2 SVGAGI. This clone was detected a few times. Assay: immunoSEQ multiplex PCR; the TCRdb copy retains only in-frame clones and omits some. The sample carries fewer than 200,000 clones, about 80% recorded once. V usage is TRBV6-5 and J usage is TRBJ1-4, with D possibly matching TRBD1 (6 bases). This clonotype originated in a woman in her late teens or twenties in good health and CMV-seropositive. The sample comprised PBMCs. CDR3 loop: CASRSGESEKLFF. The CDR3 DNA follows: TGTGCCAGCAGATCAGGGGAGAGCGAAAAACTGTTTTTT.